These T cell receptor beta chains were read from a single sample in a study of identical twins. TCRdb ran MiXCR on the 5' RACE reads and lists one entry per CDR3 protein. The profile shows over 600,000 distinct CDR3 sequences, around 21% of them singletons. The data were also submitted as part of a second study, on T cells expressing NK-cell markers.

Sequencing input: PBMCs. Receptor source: a woman aged 18-30 years in good health. Each CDR3 is given with its conserved first and last residue. The D gene is left open where the match is weak. Only some rows state a clone size, as once, few, many or a class for expanded clones.

V gene	clone size	D gene	J gene	CDR3 DNA	CDR3 protein
TRBV7-2	many	-	TRBJ1-2	TGTGCCAGCAGCTTACTTATGAGAGGCAGCGGCTACACCTTC	CASSLLMRGSGYTF
TRBV7-9	few	-	TRBJ1-1	TGTGCCAGCAGCTTCGGTGGGGTGCGGGACACTGAAGCTTTCTTT	CASSFGGVRDTEAFF
TRBV10-3	few	-	TRBJ1-2	TGTGCCATCAGTCCAGGGCACGGCTATGGCTACACCTTC	CAISPGHGYGYTF
TRBV5-1	-	TRBD1	TRBJ2-7	TGCGCCAGCAGCTTGCTAGGGACAGGGGAGACCTACGAGCAGTACTTC	CASSLLGTGETYEQYF
TRBV21-1	once	-	TRBJ2-1	TGTGCCAGCAGCAAAGTTCTCTATACTAGCGGGTTGTCCTACAATGAGCAGTTCTTC	CASSKVLYTSGLSYNEQFF
TRBV7-2	-	TRBD2	TRBJ2-1	TGTGCCAGCAGCATAAGGACTAGCGGCGAGCAGTTCTTC	CASSIRTSGEQFF
TRBV24-1	few	TRBD2	TRBJ2-1	TGTGCCACCAGTGATACTAGCGGGAGCCGTGAGCAGTTCTTC	CATSDTSGSREQFF
TRBV7-8	few	-	TRBJ1-6	TGTGCCAGCAGCGCGAAAGGGTGGGGTGCGGGTTCACCCCTCCACTTT	CASSAKGWGAGSPLHF
TRBV19	-	-	TRBJ1-1	TGTGCCAGTACGGGGCGGTACACTGAAGCTTTCTTT	CASTGRYTEAFF
TRBV18	few	-	TRBJ2-7	TGTGCCAGCTCACCTCGTCGGACCCACGAGCAGTACTTC	CASSPRRTHEQYF
TRBV29-1	few	-	TRBJ2-1	TGCAGCGTTGAAGTCGCGGGGGCGGCTGCCGATGAGCAGTTCTTC	CSVEVAGAAADEQFF
TRBV12-3/TRBV12-4	many	TRBD2	TRBJ2-1	TGTGCCAGCGGACATAGCGGGGACAATGAGCAGTTCTTC	CASGHSGDNEQFF
TRBV11-2	few	-	TRBJ2-5	TGTGCCAGTGCCAGGGGCGCACAAGAGACCCAGTACTTC	CASARGAQETQYF
TRBV6-5	few	-	TRBJ2-3	TGTGCCAGTACCCTACGCGAGGCGCAGTATTTT	CASTLREAQYF
TRBV12-3/TRBV12-4	few	-	TRBJ2-3	TGTGCCAGCAGCCAACGTGGTCCTGGGACAGATACGCAGTATTTT	CASSQRGPGTDTQYF
TRBV6-1	few	-	TRBJ2-3	TGTGCCAGCAGCCGGAGTTCGGCGGCTCCGCAGTATTTT	CASSRSSAAPQYF
TRBV20-1	-	-	TRBJ2-5	TGCAGTGCCCGAAACAGGGTTAGAGAGACCCAGTACTTC	CSARNRVRETQYF
TRBV12-3/TRBV12-4	-	TRBD1	TRBJ1-5	TGTGCCAGCAGTTTAGCGGGACAGGGCGCTCAGCCCCAGCATTTT	CASSLAGQGAQPQHF
TRBV20-1	few	-	TRBJ2-7	TGCAGTGCTAGGATTCTCGCGCCAAACTACGAGCAGTACTTC	CSARILAPNYEQYF
TRBV12-3/TRBV12-4	many	-	TRBJ2-7	TGTGCCACCGGGGGACAGTTCTGGGAGCAGTACTTC	CATGGQFWEQYF